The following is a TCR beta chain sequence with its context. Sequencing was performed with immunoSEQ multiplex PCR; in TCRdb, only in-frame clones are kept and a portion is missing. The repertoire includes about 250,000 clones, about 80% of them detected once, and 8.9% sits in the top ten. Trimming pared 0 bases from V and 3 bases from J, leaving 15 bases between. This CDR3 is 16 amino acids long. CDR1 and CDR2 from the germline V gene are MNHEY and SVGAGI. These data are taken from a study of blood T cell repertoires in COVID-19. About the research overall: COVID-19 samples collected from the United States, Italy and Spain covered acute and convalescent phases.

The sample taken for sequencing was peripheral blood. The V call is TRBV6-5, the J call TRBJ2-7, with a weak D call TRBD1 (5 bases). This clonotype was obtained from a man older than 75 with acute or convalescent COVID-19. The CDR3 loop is CASSYSGQGQIYEQYF. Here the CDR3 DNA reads TGTGCCAGCAGTTACTCGGGGCAGGGTCAGATCTACGAGCAGTACTTC.